The 7 T cell receptor beta chains reported below all come from one sample, sequenced in a study of shared clonotypes between healthy human individuals (dated by TCRdb to 2019 to 2021). To prepare the library, the immunoSEQ multiplex PCR assay was applied. The immuneACCESS repertoire file appears here via TCRdb, limited to in-frame rearrangements. These files lack a portion of the clones; in checked studies, under half of the deficit traces to unresolved V genes, and the cause of the others is not known. In all, the sample holds approximately 2.5 million clones, and roughly 93% of those were seen once. The ten largest clonotypes hold 0.36% of the sample. Sequencing was carried out using naive CD4+ T cells from PBMCs. Interpreted using the paper, the cell subset or site label stands for: CD45RA+ positively selected. The origin of the receptors is a man between 18 and 35 years old in good health. Some clones in this sample may be carry-over from other donors' samples.

The chain combines TRBV7-8 with TRBJ1-4, with 12 bases that match TRBD1. The CDR3 sequence is 16 residues long. V was pared by 5 bases and J by 7 bases, with 8 bases of the junction left unmatched. Germline CDR1 and CDR2: SGHVS and FQNEAQ. The DNA for the CDR3 is TGTGCCAGCAGCAGAGAGGGGACAGGGGGCACTGAAAAACTGTTTTTT. Protein sequence: CASSREGTGGTEKLFF.

V gene TRBV28 combines with J gene TRBJ2-2; the match to TRBD2 covers 7 bases. Germline V gene lookup returns CDR1 MDHEN and CDR2 SYDVKM. Germline trimming cut 8 bases from V and 10 bases from J; bases unmatched to any gene: 7. CDR3 length: 12 residues. CDR3 nucleotide sequence: TGTGCCAGCGGCGCGGGAGTGTCGGAGCTGTTTTTT. This gives the protein CASGAGVSELFF.

J is TRBJ1-2 and V is TRBV11-2; D is unresolved. Per the germline V gene, CDR1 is SGHAT and CDR2 is FQNNGV. This CDR3 has 16 amino acids. V lost 5 bases and J lost 5, with 21 bases in between. CDR3 protein: CASSPQLTDSGYGYTF. The CDR3 coding sequence is TGTGCCAGCAGCCCCCAATTAACAGATTCGGGTTATGGCTACACCTTC.

The chain uses TRBV2 and TRBJ2-1; TRBD1 aligns across 8 bases. The germline V gene encodes CDR1 SNHLY and CDR2 FYNNEI. This CDR3 comprises 14 residues. The junction had 7 bases not matched to a gene; V was cut back by 5 bases and J by 7 bases. CDR3 sequence: CASSLSRGQNEQFF. The CDR3 nucleotides read TGTGCCAGCAGTTTATCCAGGGGGCAAAATGAGCAGTTCTTC.

The rearrangement joins TRBV15 to TRBJ1-5, with TRBD1 matching over 11 bases. Germline-derived CDR1 and CDR2 are LNHNV and YYDKDF (reference sequence). The CDR3 consists of 15 residues. V dropped 3 bases and J dropped 5; count of bases not matched to a gene: 3. DNA of the CDR3: TGTGCCACCAGCAGCGGGACAGGGGGGTATCAGCCCCAGCATTTT. Translation gives CATSSGTGGYQPQHF.

This rearrangement joins TRBV11-3 to TRBJ2-1; D is tentatively TRBD1 or TRBD2 (5 bases each). Germline values: CDR1 SGHNT, CDR2 YENEEA. Trimming pared 5 bases from V and 3 bases from J, leaving 11 bases between. The CDR3 has 14 residues. The CDR3 protein is CASSPGTLYNEQFF. The DNA for the CDR3 is TGTGCCAGCAGCCCCGGGACCCTCTACAATGAGCAGTTCTTC.

About this clone: Other DNA sequences within the sample encode an identical CDR3. The V gene is TRBV5-4, the J gene TRBJ1-1, with D hard to call. CDR1 and CDR2 from the germline V gene are SGHNT and YYREEE (reference sequence). The CDR3 runs 13 residues. Deletions cut 0 bases from V and 1 base from J, with 4 bases between. The CDR3 DNA reads TGTGCCAGCAGCTTGGGCAGGAACACTGAAGCTTTCTTT. As protein: CASSLGRNTEAFF.